Presented here are 2 T cell receptor beta chains from one specimen sequenced in a study of blood T cell repertoires in COVID-19. This table comes from immunoSEQ multiplex PCR, and its TCRdb copy is limited to in-frame clones, with some not included. The table records about 150,000 clones, 80% to 90% of them present only once. The source material was peripheral blood. The receptor set was obtained from a middle-aged woman with acute or convalescent COVID-19.

This clone was recorded only once. In DNA form, the CDR3 reads TGTGCCAGCAGCTCGACGACCCGGGGACTAGCGGGAGTGTCAGATACGCAGTATTTT. Translating gives CASSSTTRGLAGVSDTQYF. This chain joins TRBV11-2 and TRBJ2-3, with 14 nucleotides matching TRBD2. The germline CDR1 and CDR2 sequences are SGHAT and FQNNGV. J was trimmed by 4 bases and V by 4 bases; bases with no gene match: 13. The CDR3 is 19 residues long.

The sample holds a few counts of this clone. The CDR3 nucleotides are TGTGCCAGCAGCTTGGGGGCCTCTAACTATGGCTACACCTTC. Translating gives CASSLGASNYGYTF. The genes are TRBV7-2 and TRBJ1-2, with D perhaps matching TRBD1 (6 bases). CDR1 and CDR2 (germline): SGHTA, FQGNSA. The CDR3 has 14 residues. V lost 3 bases, J lost 0 bases, and 8 bases lay in between.